These 23 T cell receptor beta chains were sequenced from one sample in a study of OX40 agonist ivuxolimab in advanced cancers. Here immunoSEQ multiplex PCR was the method, and the copy in TCRdb shows in-frame clones only, minus some. Here the sample spans just over 80,000 clones, around nine tenths being singletons. The sequencing here drew on CD4+ or CD8+ T cells sorted from blood, taken in a trial of the OX40 agonist ivuxolimab. The receptors shown here come from an adult with an advanced solid tumor such as melanoma, head and neck, liver or kidney cancer.

This clone appeared a single time. V and J are TRBV7-8 and TRBJ1-1; D gene ambiguous. In germline, CDR1 is SGHVS, CDR2 FQNEAQ. CDR3 length: 14 amino acids. V shed 5 bases and J shed 4 bases, with 14 bases lying between them. CDR3 residues: CASSPLEGGTEAFF. The CDR3 DNA reads as TGTGCCAGCAGCCCTTTGGAGGGTGGCACTGAAGCTTTCTTT. The variable domain in full, with the rest retrieved from reference TRBV7-8 and TRBJ1-1, is GAGVSQSPRYKVAKRGQDVALRCDPISGHVSLFWYQQALGQGPEFLTYFQNEAQLDKSGLPSDRFFAERPEGSVSTLKIQRTQQEDSAVYLCASSPLEGGTEAFFGQGTRLTVV.

A few counts support this clone. V usage is TRBV11-2 and J usage is TRBJ1-2; the match to TRBD1 covers 7 bases. Trimming removed 4 bases from V and 2 bases from J; junction bases left unmatched: 1. This CDR3 has 13 amino acids. In germline, CDR1 is SGHAT, CDR2 FQNNGV. The CDR3 protein is CASSSTGNYGYTF. The DNA of the CDR3 is TGTGCCAGCAGCTCGACAGGGAACTATGGCTACACCTTC.

The rearrangement uses TRBV5-1 and TRBJ2-3, with 11 bases lining up with TRBD1. The CDR3 has 16 residues. V trimming: 4 bases; J trimming: 3 bases; junction bases outside the gene matches: 7. Germline CDR1 and CDR2: SGHRS and YFSETQ. In nucleotides, the CDR3 is TGCGCCAGCAGCCCGACGGACAGGGGGCGGACAGATACGCAGTATTTT. Encoded protein: CASSPTDRGRTDTQYF.

The chain recombines TRBV5-4 with TRBJ1-4, with TRBD1 identical over 9 bases. V lost 2 bases, J lost 2 bases, and 1 base stayed unmatched. The germline gives CDR1 SGHNT, CDR2 YYREEE (reference sequence). This CDR3 region has 15 residues. The CDR3 loop reads CASSLDRGTNEKLFF. CDR3 nucleotide sequence: TGTGCCAGCAGCTTAGACAGGGGGACTAATGAAAAACTGTTTTTT.

The genes are TRBV5-1 and TRBJ2-2; D perhaps matches TRBD2 (6 bases). There are 16 residues in the CDR3. Germline-derived CDR1 and CDR2 are SGHRS and YFSETQ. V was pared by 0 bases and J by 5 bases, with 14 bases between. The DNA of the CDR3 is TGCGCCAGCAGCTTGGTTGTGGGGGGTTCTACCGGGGAGCTGTTTTTT. Translating gives CASSLVVGGSTGELFF.

This clone was seen just once. This sequence joins TRBV29-1 and TRBJ1-5; D possibly corresponds to TRBD1 (5 bases). The CDR3 is 14 amino acids. V was clipped by 6 bases and J by 0 bases, with 12 bases between them. Germline lookup yields CDR1 SQVTM and CDR2 ANQGSEA. CDR3 bases: TGCAGCGTACGACAGTGTTATAGCAATCAGCCCCAGCATTTT. Its translation is CSVRQCYSNQPQHF.

This clone was counted a few times. The rearrangement links TRBV4-1 to TRBJ1-2, with 9 positions matching TRBD1. Germline V gene sequence: CDR1 MGHRA, CDR2 YSYEKL. V lost 0 bases to trimming and J lost 8 bases; unmatched junction nucleotides: 13. This CDR3 is built from 17 residues. The CDR3 DNA reads TGCGCCAGCAGCCAAGAGGGGACAGGGACCCGTGCAGGGGGCTACACCTTC. It yields the protein CASSQEGTGTRAGGYTF.

The chain recombines TRBV11-2 with TRBJ2-7; no reliable D call. V shed 0 bases and J shed 5 bases, with 8 bases lying between them. The CDR3 covers 13 residues. The V gene's germline CDR1 is SGHAT and CDR2 FQNNGV. The CDR3 is CASSLEGGNEQYV. The CDR3 DNA reads TGTGCCAGCAGCTTAGAAGGTGGAAACGAGCAGTACGTC.

The chain uses TRBV10-1 and TRBJ2-2; D gene unclear. The CDR3 loop spans 14 amino acids. Trimming took off 3 bases at V and 3 bases at J, with 8 bases between the two ends. Germline CDR1 is WNHNN and CDR2 is SYGVQD (reference sequence). CDR3 coding DNA: TGCGCCAGCAGTGACGGGTCGGACACCGGGGAGCTGTTTTTT. It translates to CASSDGSDTGELFF.

The chain combines TRBV5-1 with TRBJ1-1, with a possible D match to TRBD1 (6 bases). V was clipped by 2 bases and J by 1 base, with 9 bases between them. Germline CDR1 is SGHRS and CDR2 is YFSETQ. This CDR3 spans 14 amino acids. This CDR3 reads CASSFSGANTEAFF. Written as DNA, the CDR3 is TGCGCCAGCAGCTTTTCAGGGGCGAACACTGAAGCTTTCTTT.

The CDR3 region is CSVERDSEGDTQYF. As DNA, the CDR3 is TGCAGCGTGGAGCGGGACAGTGAGGGAGATACGCAGTATTTT. The J gene is TRBJ2-3, the V gene TRBV29-1; tentatively, D is TRBD1 or TRBD2 (7 bases each). The CDR3 is made up of 14 amino acids. V was cut by 6 bases and J by 5 bases, with 18 bases left in between. Germline V CDR1 and CDR2: SQVTM, ANQGSEA.

This chain uses TRBV28 with TRBJ2-7, with 7 positions matching TRBD1. J lost 2 bases, V lost 4 bases, and 8 bases had no gene match. Germline CDR1 reads MDHEN; CDR2 reads SYDVKM. The CDR3 extends over 15 amino acids. The CDR3 sequence: CASSSPGQRPYEQYF. The CDR3 DNA follows: TGTGCCAGCAGTTCCCCGGGACAGAGGCCCTACGAGCAGTACTTC.

The chain has TRBV5-1 and TRBJ2-5, with D tentatively TRBD2 (6 bases). The CDR3 totals 13 residues. Trimming left V 4 bases short and J 2 bases short, with 9 bases between. CDR1 and CDR2 from the germline V gene are SGHRS and YFSETQ. CDR3 sequence reads: CASSTGLQETQYF. In DNA, the CDR3 is TGCGCCAGCAGCACCGGACTACAAGAGACCCAGTACTTC. Drawing the rest from reference TRBV5-1 and TRBJ2-5, the complete variable domain is KAGVTQTPRYLIKTRGQQVTLSCSPISGHRSVSWYQQTPGQGLQFLFEYFSETQRNKGNFPGRFSGRQFSNSRSEMNVSTLELGDSALYLCASSTGLQETQYFGPGTRLLVL.

For the CDR3, the DNA is TGTGCCAGCAGCTTGGGATGGAGTAACTATGGCTACACCTTC. The encoded protein is CASSLGWSNYGYTF. V gene TRBV5-4 combines with J gene TRBJ1-2; D not certain. The CDR3 runs to 14 residues. From germline, CDR1 is SGHNT and CDR2 YYREEE (reference sequence). The V end lost 0 bases, the J end lost 1 base, and 7 bases lay between the germline ends.

V usage is TRBV2 and J usage is TRBJ2-2, with 7 bases identical to TRBD2. The V gene's germline CDR1 is SNHLY and CDR2 FYNNEI. V lost 6 bases, J lost 4 bases, and 5 bases stayed unmatched. The length of the CDR3 is 14 residues. The CDR3, as DNA: TGTGCCAGCAGGAGCGGGGACGTCACCGGGGAGCTGTTTTTT. This codes for CASRSGDVTGELFF.

The chain couples TRBV5-1 to TRBJ2-6; TRBD1 aligns across 7 bases. V was pared by 6 bases and J by 0 bases, with 3 bases of the junction left unmatched. The CDR3 is 15 amino acids. The germline V gene has CDR1 SGHRS and CDR2 YFSETQ. The CDR3 bases are TGCGCCAGCACGACAGGGAGCTCTGGGGCCAACGTCCTGACTTTC. Translating it yields CASTTGSSGANVLTF.

The chain employs TRBV29-1 and TRBJ2-2; 9 positions match TRBD2. This CDR3 has 14 residues. The trim removed 4 bases at V and 3 bases at J, leaving 3 bases unmatched. The germline V gene has CDR1 SQVTM and CDR2 ANQGSEA. The CDR3 spells CSVARTSDTGELFF. As DNA, the CDR3 is TGCAGCGTTGCTAGGACTAGCGACACCGGGGAGCTGTTTTTT.

The V gene is TRBV5-1, the J gene TRBJ1-2; no reliable D call. V was shortened by 3 bases and J by 5 bases, with 14 bases between the two germline ends. CDR1 SGHRS and CDR2 YFSETQ come from the germline V gene. The length of the CDR3 is 14 residues. The CDR3 loop is CASSYEGSGYGYTF. The CDR3 DNA reads as TGCGCCAGCAGCTACGAGGGAAGTGGGTATGGCTACACCTTC.

The chain joins TRBV28 to TRBJ1-2; TRBD1 is a possible D gene (5 bases). CDR1 is MDHEN and CDR2 is SYDVKM in the germline V gene. This CDR3 region has 14 residues. Trimming removed 3 bases at V and 6 bases at J, with 14 bases between. The CDR3: CASSFGVGVHGYTF. For the CDR3, the DNA is TGTGCCAGCAGTTTTGGGGTGGGGGTTCATGGCTACACCTTC.

J is TRBJ2-7 and V is TRBV5-5, with D perhaps TRBD1 (6 bases). V was cut by 1 base and J by 2 bases, with 10 bases left in between. Germline V lookup: CDR1 SGHKS, CDR2 YYEKEE (reference sequence). CDR3 length: 14 residues. This CDR3 reads CASSLQQGAYEQYF. CDR3 coding DNA: TGTGCCAGCAGCTTGCAACAGGGAGCCTACGAGCAGTACTTC.

The V gene is TRBV5-1, the J gene TRBJ1-2; no reliable D call. Between the trimmed V and J ends, which lost 4 bases and 5 bases, there was a span of 24 bases. Germline CDR1 is SGHRS and CDR2 is YFSETQ. This CDR3 region has 17 residues. This chain's CDR3 is CASSPDLTRAREYGYTF. DNA of the CDR3: TGCGCCAGCAGCCCGGACCTAACACGGGCGCGTGAGTATGGCTACACCTTC.

This clone occurred a few times. The rearrangement joins TRBV28 to TRBJ2-2, with 9 bases matching TRBD1. V lost 5 bases to trimming and J lost 5 bases; unmatched junction nucleotides: 9. The CDR3 covers 16 residues. CDR1 and CDR2 from the germline V gene are MDHEN and SYDVKM. CDR3 sequence reads: CASSNPGQGRTGELFF. The CDR3 coding sequence is TGTGCCAGCAGTAACCCCGGACAGGGGAGGACCGGGGAGCTGTTTTTT. Full variable domain (remainder filled in from reference TRBV28 and TRBJ2-2): DVKVTQSSRYLVKRTGEKVFLECVQDMDHENMFWYRQDPGLGLRLIYFSYDVKMKEKGDIPEGYSVSREKKERFSLILESASTNQTSMYLCASSNPGQGRTGELFFGEGSRLTVL.

The table lists this clone with a count of one. The chain is built from TRBV28 and TRBJ2-5, with 8 nucleotides matching TRBD2. The CDR3 runs 18 residues. V gave up 3 bases and J gave up 1 base; unmatched junction bases: 13. Germline V gives CDR1 MDHEN, CDR2 SYDVKM. CDR3 residues: CASSFGDRASGFQETQYF. The CDR3 bases are TGTGCCAGCAGTTTTGGTGATCGGGCTAGCGGGTTCCAAGAGACCCAGTACTTC.